This paragraph reports one T cell receptor (beta chain). Its specificity is unknown. This specimen belongs to a study of cytomegalovirus exposure and HLA in healthy donors. Points from the study as a whole: Associated with cytomegalovirus, according to the listing, were some 180 TCR beta chains. V- and J-gene trimming of TCR beta was linked (in a later analysis) to a missense DCLRE1C variant. The presence/absence work took it that sequencing depth was about the same across donors.

The length of the CDR3 is 14 residues. Looked up from germline, CDR1 is SGHTA and CDR2 is FQGTGA. Between the trimmed V and J ends, which lost 5 bases and 0 bases, there was a span of 8 bases. The PCR had 60 Vbeta and 13 Jbeta primers. Original processing notes: A later analysis counted about 80 million unique TCR beta chains, some 11 million shared. The method was immunoSEQ multiplex PCR; TCRdb's version includes in-frame clones alone and lacks a portion of them. V and J calls and clone size are given by that table; D and trimming were obtained from the DNA. The sample contains some 180,000 clones, about four fifths of which appear only once.

The source material was PBMCs. The chain couples TRBV7-3 to TRBJ1-3; D is undetermined. This clonotype was obtained from a woman aged 25 to 45 in good health and CMV-seronegative. The CDR3 region has the DNA TGTGCCAGCAGCCCGGGGAGCTCTGGAAACACCATATATTTT. It yields the protein CASSPGSSGNTIYF.